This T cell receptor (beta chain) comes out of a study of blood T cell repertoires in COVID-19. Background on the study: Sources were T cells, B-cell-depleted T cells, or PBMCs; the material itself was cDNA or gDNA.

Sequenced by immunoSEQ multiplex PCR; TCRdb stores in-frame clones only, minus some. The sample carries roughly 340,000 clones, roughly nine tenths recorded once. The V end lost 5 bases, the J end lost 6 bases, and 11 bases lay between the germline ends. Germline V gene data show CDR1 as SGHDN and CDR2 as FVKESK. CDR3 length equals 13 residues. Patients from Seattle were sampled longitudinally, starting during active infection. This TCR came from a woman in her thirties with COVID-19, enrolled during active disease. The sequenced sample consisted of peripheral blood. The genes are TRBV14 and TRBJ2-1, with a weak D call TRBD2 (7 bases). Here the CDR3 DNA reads TGTGCCAGCAGCAGGGGGGGAGGCAATGAGCAGTTCTTC. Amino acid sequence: CASSRGGGNEQFF.